These 21 T cell receptor beta chains came from one sample sequenced in a study of human T cells and chemical hapten exposure. Indicated time point: patch test 1, 2 weeks after DPC sensitization. Documented treatment: therapeutic diphenylcyclopropenone sensitization with weekly scalp DPC. MiXCR, run by TCRdb on the RACE reads, gives a single entry per CDR3 protein. The table includes some 180,000 distinct CDR3 sequences, around 24% detected once. This specimen consisted of whole blood, obtained in connection with sensitization to the hapten diphenylcyclopropenone (DPC). The receptors derive from a woman aged 50 to 65 with alopecia areata. Some clones in this sample may be carry-over from other donors' samples.

This clonotype came up a few times. This chain uses TRBV2 with TRBJ1-2, with 7 bases identical to TRBD1. Germline CDR1 and CDR2: SNHLY and FYNNEI. The trim removed 4 bases at V and 3 bases at J, leaving 5 bases unmatched. This CDR3 contains 14 residues. The chain's CDR3 is CASSADRTHYGYTF. The CDR3, as DNA: TGTGCCAGCAGTGCGGACAGGACCCACTATGGCTACACCTTC.

This clonotype was seen a few times. J is TRBJ2-1 and V is TRBV30; no clear D gene. In germline, CDR1 is GTSNPN, CDR2 SVGIG (reference sequence). V lost 0 bases and J 6 bases, leaving 15 bases between the germline ends. The CDR3 runs 15 residues. The CDR3 protein is CAWSVPVGPRNEQFF. The CDR3 nucleotides are TGTGCCTGGAGTGTACCGGTTGGCCCGCGCAATGAGCAGTTCTTC.

This clonotype was counted only a few times. V usage is TRBV20-1 and J usage is TRBJ2-2; maybe TRBD2 (6 bases). The CDR3 is made up of 15 amino acids. CDR1 and CDR2 (germline): DFQATT, SNEGSKA (reference sequence). Deletions cut 2 bases from V and 4 bases from J, with 14 bases between. This CDR3 reads CSARKSGSGTGELFF. The DNA of the CDR3 is TGCAGTGCTAGAAAATCCGGGAGCGGCACCGGGGAGCTGTTTTTT.

The rearrangement uses TRBV3-1 and TRBJ1-1; D is uncertain. Germline CDR1 reads LGHDT; CDR2 reads YNNKEL (reference sequence). The CDR3 is made up of 13 amino acids. The V and J ends lost 7 bases and 0 bases respectively, with 9 bases between them. Here the CDR3 reads CASTSRMNTEAFF. The CDR3 bases are TGTGCCAGCACCTCGAGGATGAACACTGAAGCTTTCTTT.

The chain recombines TRBV27 with TRBJ1-1, with a possible D match to TRBD1 (6 bases). V lost 7 bases and J lost 5, with 17 bases in between. The length of the CDR3 is 14 residues. From germline, CDR1 is MNHEY and CDR2 SMNVEV (reference sequence). The CDR3 coding sequence is TGTGCCAGCAAAAAACAGGGAGAGTGGACTGAAGCTTTCTTT. The encoded protein is CASKKQGEWTEAFF.

This clonotype was detected a few times. The chain employs TRBV5-1 and TRBJ1-4; the D gene is possibly TRBD1 (5 bases). The CDR3 has 14 residues. CDR1 and CDR2 (germline): SGHRS, YFSETQ. Deletions cut 3 bases from V and 6 bases from J, with 12 bases between. The CDR3 DNA reads TGCGCCAGCAGCTCTTGGCAGGGAGATGAAAAACTGTTTTTT. Translation: CASSSWQGDEKLFF.

In nucleotides, the CDR3 is TGCGCCAGCAGTGAAGCTGTTGGGAACATTCAGTACTTC. Translated: CASSEAVGNIQYF. The chain recombines TRBV10-2 with TRBJ2-4; D uncertain. V lost 3 bases and J lost 7, with 10 bases in between. CDR3 length equals 13 residues. In germline, CDR1 is WSHSY, CDR2 SAAADI.

This clonotype appeared a few times. V usage is TRBV5-1 and J usage is TRBJ2-2, with 8 bases matching TRBD1. V shed 3 bases, J shed 4 bases, and the junction held 8 bases outside the gene matches. Germline V gene data show CDR1 as SGHRS and CDR2 as YFSETQ. The CDR3 totals 16 residues. The CDR3 nucleotides are TGCGCCAGCAGCTCAGTCCAGGGGGCCGGCACCGGGGAGCTGTTTTTT. This translates into CASSSVQGAGTGELFF.

The V call is TRBV10-3, the J call TRBJ2-7; TRBD2 aligns across 8 bases. J lost 4 bases, V lost 4 bases, and 9 bases had no gene match. This CDR3 contains 15 residues. The germline gives CDR1 ENHRY, CDR2 SYGVKD. CDR3 nucleotide sequence: TGTGCCATCAGTGCCCGGGGGGGCTCGGGGTACGAGCAGTACTTC. This encodes CAISARGGSGYEQYF.

The rearrangement joins TRBV29-1 to TRBJ1-5; 7 nucleotides match TRBD1. The V segment lost 1 base and the J segment 3 bases; nucleotides outside the gene matches: 3. There are 14 residues in the CDR3. CDR1 and CDR2 from the germline V gene are SQVTM and ANQGSEA. The CDR3 DNA follows: TGCAGCGTTGAAGGGGACAGCTTCAATCAGCCCCAGCATTTT. This translates into CSVEGDSFNQPQHF.

This clonotype occurred a few times. The V and J genes are TRBV12-3 or TRBV12-4 and TRBJ1-3, with a weak D call TRBD1 (6 bases). The CDR3 has 14 residues. Trimming removed 5 bases from V and 1 base from J, with 9 bases in between. The CDR3 coding sequence is TGTGCCAGCAGTCGACAGGTTTCTGGAAACACCATATATTTT. It codes for CASSRQVSGNTIYF.

The chain carries TRBV20-1 and TRBJ2-1; the match to TRBD2 covers 7 bases. Germline V gives CDR1 DFQATT, CDR2 SNEGSKA (reference sequence). J was trimmed by 2 bases and V by 6 bases; bases with no gene match: 13. The CDR3 is 16 residues long. DNA of the CDR3: TGCAGTGCCCCGACACTCACTAGCGCTACCTACAATGAGCAGTTCTTC. Protein: CSAPTLTSATYNEQFF.

This clonotype was detected a few times. This chain uses TRBV9 with TRBJ1-3; a possible D gene is TRBD1 (5 bases). The CDR3 covers 17 residues. Germline V lookup: CDR1 SGDLS, CDR2 YYNGEE. V lost 0 bases and J 1 base, leaving 14 bases between the germline ends. CDR3 residues: CASSVAGQATSGNTIYF. CDR3 coding DNA: TGTGCCAGCAGCGTAGCGGGGCAGGCGACATCTGGAAACACCATATATTTT. The full variable domain, in which reference TRBV9 and TRBJ1-3 provide the parts outside the CDR3, is DSGVTQTPKHLITATGQRVTLRCSPRSGDLSVYWYQQSLDQGLQFLIQYYNGEERAKGNILERFSAQQFPDLHSELNLSSLELGDSALYFCASSVAGQATSGNTIYFGEGSWLTVV.

V and J are TRBV5-1 and TRBJ1-1; D unresolved. The V gene lost 0 bases and the J gene lost 5 bases, with 8 bases spanning the gap. This CDR3 has 13 residues. Per the germline V gene, CDR1 is SGHRS and CDR2 is YFSETQ. The CDR3 DNA sequence: TGCGCCAGCAGCTTGGAAGGGTGGACTGAAGCTTTCTTT. Translated, it gives CASSLEGWTEAFF.

This clonotype was counted a few times. At one of its ends the junction is not consistent with the germline gene, which may arise from a read error. The V call is TRBV7-7, the J call TRBJ2-1, with TRBD2 matching over 7 bases. The CDR3 sequence is 17 residues long. Germline CDR1 SSHAT, CDR2 FNYEAQ (reference sequence). Here the CDR3 DNA reads TGTGCTAGCAGCCCCATCCGCCTAGCGGCCAGCTACAATGAGCAGTTCTTC. This sequence encodes CASSPIRLAASYNEQFF.

This clonotype was seen a handful of times. The genes are TRBV28 and TRBJ2-7, with D maybe TRBD1 (5 bases). Germline loops: CDR1 MDHEN, CDR2 SYDVKM. Trimming removed 5 bases from V and 2 bases from J, with 13 bases in between. The CDR3 totals 14 residues. The CDR3 spells CASSPPGYTYEQYF. The CDR3 coding sequence is TGTGCCAGCAGTCCACCAGGGTATACCTACGAGCAGTACTTC.

This clonotype occurred a few times. Written as DNA, the CDR3 is TGCAGTGCCTCTCGACTAGCAAATGAGCAGTTCTTC. Amino acids: CSASRLANEQFF. This sequence joins TRBV20-1 and TRBJ2-1; 7 nucleotides agree with TRBD2. The V gene end was trimmed by 6 bases and the J gene end by 7 bases; junction bases not matched to a gene: 6. The CDR3 runs 12 residues. Germline V gene lookup returns CDR1 DFQATT and CDR2 SNEGSKA (reference sequence).

The chain uses TRBV29-1 and TRBJ1-3, with TRBD1 matching 8 bases. Germline V CDR1 and CDR2: SQVTM, ANQGSEA. The CDR3 consists of 15 residues. The V and J ends lost 6 bases and 3 bases, in that order; junction bases with no gene match: 10. The CDR3 DNA follows: TGCAGCGTGGAAAAGGGACAGGCGGGTGGAAACACCATATATTTT. Its protein is CSVEKGQAGGNTIYF.

This clonotype turned up a few times. Its ends do not fully match the called genes, so a read error is possible. J is TRBJ1-1 and V is TRBV5-1, with 8 nucleotides matching TRBD1. Per the germline V gene, CDR1 is SGHRS and CDR2 is YFSETQ. The CDR3 is 14 residues long. CDR3 DNA sequence: TGCGCCAGCACCTTGGCTTCCGGGACAGGTGAAGCTTTCTTT. It yields the protein CASTLASGTGEAFF. Using reference TRBV5-1 and TRBJ1-1 for the parts outside the CDR3, the full variable domain is KAGVTQTPRYLIKTRGQQVTLSCSPISGHRSVSWYQQTPGQGLQFLFEYFSETQRNKGNFPGRFSGRQFSNSRSEMNVSTLELGDSALYLCASTLASGTGEAFFGQGTRLTVV.

The chain carries TRBV7-9 and TRBJ2-7, with 11 bases matching TRBD1. After removal of 2 bases from V and 3 bases from J, the junction contained 3 bases not matched to a gene. The CDR3 consists of 15 residues. CDR1 is SEHNR, CDR2 FQNEAQ, per germline (reference sequence). CDR3 region: CASSLPGQGDYEQYF. For the CDR3, the DNA is TGTGCCAGCAGCTTACCGGGACAGGGGGACTACGAGCAGTACTTC.

This clonotype was counted only a few times. The chain employs TRBV20-1 and TRBJ1-2, with unresolved D. The germline V gene encodes CDR1 DFQATT and CDR2 SNEGSKA (reference sequence). Trimming cost V 6 bases and J 2 bases, with 10 bases left between them. CDR3 size: 12 residues. This CDR3 reads CSAPTENYGYTF. CDR3 in DNA: TGCAGTGCCCCGACTGAAAACTATGGCTACACCTTC.